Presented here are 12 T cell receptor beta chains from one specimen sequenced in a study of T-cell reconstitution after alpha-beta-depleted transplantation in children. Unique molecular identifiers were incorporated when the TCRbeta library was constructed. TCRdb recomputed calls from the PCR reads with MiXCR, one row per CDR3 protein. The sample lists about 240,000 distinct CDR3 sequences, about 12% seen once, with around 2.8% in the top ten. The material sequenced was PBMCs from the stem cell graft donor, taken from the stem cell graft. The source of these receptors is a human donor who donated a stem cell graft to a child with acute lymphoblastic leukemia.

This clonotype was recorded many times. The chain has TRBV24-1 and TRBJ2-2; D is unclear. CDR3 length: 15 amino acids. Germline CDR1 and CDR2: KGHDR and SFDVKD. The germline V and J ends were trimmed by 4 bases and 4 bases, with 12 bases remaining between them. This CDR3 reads CATSEFGRSTGELFF. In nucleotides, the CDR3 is TGTGCCACCAGTGAGTTTGGCCGGAGCACCGGGGAGCTGTTTTTT.

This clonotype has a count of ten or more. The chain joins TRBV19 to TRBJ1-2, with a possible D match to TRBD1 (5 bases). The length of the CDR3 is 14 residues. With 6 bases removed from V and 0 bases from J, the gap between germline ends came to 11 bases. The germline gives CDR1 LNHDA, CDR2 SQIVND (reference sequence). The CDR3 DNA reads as TGTGCCAGTAGGCGGGACCACACTAACTATGGCTACACCTTC. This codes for CASRRDHTNYGYTF.

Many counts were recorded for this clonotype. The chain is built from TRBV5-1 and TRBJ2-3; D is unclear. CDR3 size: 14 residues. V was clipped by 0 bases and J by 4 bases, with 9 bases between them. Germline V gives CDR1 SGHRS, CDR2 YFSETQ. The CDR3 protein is CASSLVGPPDTQYF. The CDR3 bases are TGCGCCAGCAGCTTGGTAGGGCCCCCAGATACGCAGTATTTT.

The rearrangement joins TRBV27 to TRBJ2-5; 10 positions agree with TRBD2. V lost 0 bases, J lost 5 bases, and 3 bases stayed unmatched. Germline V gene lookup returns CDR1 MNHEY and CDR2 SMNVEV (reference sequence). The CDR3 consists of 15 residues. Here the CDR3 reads CASSLSSAGGETQYF. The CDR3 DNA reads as TGTGCCAGCAGTTTATCTTCAGCGGGAGGGGAGACCCAGTACTTC.

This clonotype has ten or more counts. CDR3 residues: CASSLSGQSSYEQYF. The CDR3, as DNA: TGTGCCAGCAGTTTATCGGGACAGAGTTCCTACGAGCAGTACTTC. The V and J genes are TRBV27 and TRBJ2-7; 7 bases agree with TRBD1. The CDR3 length is 15 residues. Germline V gene sequence: CDR1 MNHEY, CDR2 SMNVEV (reference sequence). Germline trimming cut 0 bases from V and 1 base from J; bases unmatched to any gene: 3.

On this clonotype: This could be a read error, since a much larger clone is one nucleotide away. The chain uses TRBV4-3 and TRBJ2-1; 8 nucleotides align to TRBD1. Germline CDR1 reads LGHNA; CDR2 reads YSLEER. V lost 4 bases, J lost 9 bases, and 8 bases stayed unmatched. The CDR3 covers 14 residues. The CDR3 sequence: CASSLSQGGAEQFF. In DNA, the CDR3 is TGCGCCAGCAGCCTTTCACAGGGGGGCGCTGAGCAGTTCTTC.

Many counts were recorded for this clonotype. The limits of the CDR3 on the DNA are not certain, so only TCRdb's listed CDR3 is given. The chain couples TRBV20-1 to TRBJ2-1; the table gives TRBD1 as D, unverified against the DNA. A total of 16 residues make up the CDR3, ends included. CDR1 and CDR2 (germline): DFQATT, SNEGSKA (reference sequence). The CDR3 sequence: CSARPSGQGAYNEQFF.

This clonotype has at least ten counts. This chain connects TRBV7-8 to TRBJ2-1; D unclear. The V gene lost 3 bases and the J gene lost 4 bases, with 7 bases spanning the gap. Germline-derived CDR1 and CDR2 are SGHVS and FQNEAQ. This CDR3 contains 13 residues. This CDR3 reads CASSFGLYNEQFF. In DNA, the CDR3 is TGTGCCAGCAGCTTCGGGTTATACAATGAGCAGTTCTTC.

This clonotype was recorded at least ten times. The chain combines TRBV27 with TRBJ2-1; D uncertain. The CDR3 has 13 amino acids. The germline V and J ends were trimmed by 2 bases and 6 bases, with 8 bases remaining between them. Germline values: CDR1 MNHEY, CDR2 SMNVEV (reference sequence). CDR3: CASSLGQPNEQFF. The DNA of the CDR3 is TGTGCCAGCAGTTTAGGGCAGCCCAATGAGCAGTTCTTC.

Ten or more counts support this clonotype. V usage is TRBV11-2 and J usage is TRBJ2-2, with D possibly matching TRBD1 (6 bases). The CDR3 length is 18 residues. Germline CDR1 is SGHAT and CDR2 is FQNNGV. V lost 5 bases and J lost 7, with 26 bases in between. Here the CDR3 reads CASSLITGGLSRSGELFF. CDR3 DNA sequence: TGTGCCAGCAGCCTAATCACTGGGGGCCTTAGTAGGAGCGGGGAGCTGTTTTTT.

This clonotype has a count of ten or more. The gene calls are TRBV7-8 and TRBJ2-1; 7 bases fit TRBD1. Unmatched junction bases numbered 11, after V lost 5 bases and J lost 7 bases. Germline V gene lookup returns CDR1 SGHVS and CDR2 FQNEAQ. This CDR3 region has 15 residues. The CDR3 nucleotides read TGTGCCAGCAGCCTTTTCGACAGGGTGGGGAATGAGCAGTTCTTC. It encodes CASSLFDRVGNEQFF.

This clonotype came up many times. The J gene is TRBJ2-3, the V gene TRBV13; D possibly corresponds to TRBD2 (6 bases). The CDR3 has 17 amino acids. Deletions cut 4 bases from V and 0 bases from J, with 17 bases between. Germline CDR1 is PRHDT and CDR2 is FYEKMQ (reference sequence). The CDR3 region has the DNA TGTGCCAGCAGCTCAGGTCCGGGGACTGGTAGCACAGATACGCAGTATTTT. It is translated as CASSSGPGTGSTDTQYF.